The clone carrying this TCR beta chain was seen at least ten times. Its antigen is undetermined. CDR1 and CDR2 from the germline V gene are SGHNT and YYREEE (reference sequence). CDR3 size: 15 residues. J lost 0 bases, V lost 3 bases, and 4 bases had no gene match. Tagging with unique molecular identifiers was applied to individual cDNA molecules. TCRdb reprocessed the 5' RACE reads with MiXCR, giving one entry per CDR3 protein. Here the sample spans 35,000 to 55,000 distinct CDR3 sequences, about 6.5% being singletons. This entry comes from a study of early T cells in non-severe SARS-CoV-2 infection. Study-level information: Chains were unpaired, as sequencing was done on bulk RNA from unsorted whole blood.

Study-level results: VDJdb matches were skewed toward anti-spike CD8 T cell responses.

The sequence was obtained from an adult who was a healthcare worker with PCR-confirmed SARS-CoV-2 infection or an uninfected control (not recorded which). The specimen was whole blood, collected at baseline. The chain has TRBV5-4 and TRBJ2-7; the match to TRBD2 covers 9 bases. This CDR3 is CASSSKRGASYEQYF. The CDR3 DNA follows: TGTGCCAGCAGCTCGAAGCGGGGGGCCTCCTACGAGCAGTACTTC.